A selection of T cell receptor beta chains follows, all from one sample in a study of CD8 T cells in Susac syndrome. TCRdb redid the calling of the immunoSEQ multiplex PCR reads with MiXCR, one entry per CDR3 protein. Among 200,000 or so distinct CDR3 sequences listed, roughly 90% were seen once. The sequenced material came from CD8+ T cells from PBMCs. These receptors came from a human donor with multiple sclerosis. The CDR3 runs from the conserved cysteine through the conserved F or W. D genes are given only for firm matches.

CDR3 length: 20
D gene: TRBD2
V gene: TRBV11-1
CDR3 protein: CASSSPRSGTSGWNQETQYF

CDR3 length: 14
D gene: NA
V gene: TRBV4-2
CDR3 protein: CASSILPANYEQYF

CDR3 length: 15
D gene: NA
V gene: TRBV19
CDR3 protein: CASSLQPRYTDTQYF

CDR3 length: 14
D gene: NA
V gene: TRBV19
CDR3 protein: CASSVTGLSYEQYF

CDR3 length: 16
D gene: TRBD2
V gene: TRBV20-1
CDR3 protein: CSARDRRDYTYNEQFF

CDR3 length: 14
D gene: NA
V gene: TRBV5-6
CDR3 protein: CASSLGQNSYEQYF

CDR3 length: 16
D gene: TRBD1
V gene: TRBV29-1
CDR3 protein: CSVEDPRGLSYNEQFF

CDR3 length: 15
D gene: NA
V gene: TRBV12-3/TRBV12-4
CDR3 protein: CASSLKGEGSYEQYF

CDR3 length: 13
D gene: NA
V gene: TRBV11-2
CDR3 protein: CASRTGLQETQYF

CDR3 length: 14
D gene: NA
V gene: TRBV7-9
CDR3 protein: CASTPPATIYEQYF

CDR3 length: 14
D gene: NA
V gene: TRBV15
CDR3 protein: CATFRPGLTDTQYF

CDR3 length: 14
D gene: NA
V gene: TRBV29-1
CDR3 protein: CSVEGGYAPYEQYF

CDR3 length: 21
D gene: NA
V gene: TRBV11-2
CDR3 protein: CASSLGFQGTTYSGGYNEQFF

CDR3 length: 15
D gene: TRBD1
V gene: TRBV27
CDR3 protein: CASSLSGQGGYEQYF

CDR3 length: 13
D gene: NA
V gene: TRBV7-9
CDR3 protein: CASSSAEGGEQFF

CDR3 length: 14
D gene: NA
V gene: TRBV7-9
CDR3 protein: CASSWGVNTGELFF

CDR3 length: 16
D gene: TRBD1
V gene: TRBV20-1
CDR3 protein: CSARALLPRGLDGYTF

CDR3 length: 14
D gene: TRBD1
V gene: TRBV5-4
CDR3 protein: CASSLDRAAYEQYF

CDR3 length: 15
D gene: TRBD2
V gene: TRBV29-1
CDR3 protein: CSVEDGGLAGDEQYF

CDR3 length: 17
D gene: NA
V gene: TRBV9
CDR3 protein: CASSLSGSPSGANVLTF